These T cell receptor beta chains were read from a single sample in a study of OX40 agonist ivuxolimab in advanced cancers. Some clones are missing from TCRdb's copy, which holds only in-frame ones; the method was immunoSEQ multiplex PCR. The data hold approximately 58,000 clones, with 79% observed a single time. The sequences come from CD4+ or CD8+ T cells sorted from blood, collected in a trial of the OX40 agonist ivuxolimab. The origin of the receptors is an adult with an advanced solid tumor such as melanoma, head and neck, liver or kidney cancer. Both conserved end residues are part of each CDR3. A D gene is named only where the DNA matches it firmly. Size tells how often a clone was seen (once, few, many) or the class of an expanded clone, and some rows leave it out.

J gene	clone size	D gene	V gene	CDR3 DNA	CDR3 protein
TRBJ2-7	NA	TRBD2	TRBV19	TGTGCCAGTAGTATAGAAGGGACTAGCGGATACTACGAGCAGTACTTC	CASSIEGTSGYYEQYF
TRBJ2-6	NA	TRBD1	TRBV7-2	TGTGCCAGCAGCTCTCCGGGACAGAGCTCTGGGGCCAACGTCCTGACTTTC	CASSSPGQSSGANVLTF
TRBJ2-7	NA	TRBD1	TRBV19	TGTGCCAGTAGTCGTACAGGGGCCTCCTACGAGCAGTACTTC	CASSRTGASYEQYF
TRBJ1-2	NA	TRBD1	TRBV7-2	TGTGCCAGCAGCTCCCAGATACAGGGGATGGACTACACCTTC	CASSSQIQGMDYTF
TRBJ2-5	NA	TRBD1	TRBV15	TGTGCCACCAGCAGAGATCTTAGGACAGGGGGCTTGGAGACCCAGTACTTC	CATSRDLRTGGLETQYF
TRBJ2-2	NA	NA	TRBV11-3	TGTGCCAGCAGCCTCCAAATGGACACCGGGGAGCTGTTTTTT	CASSLQMDTGELFF
TRBJ2-7	NA	NA	TRBV28	TGTGCCAGCAGCCTACAGGGTCGCGAGCAGTACTTC	CASSLQGREQYF
TRBJ1-2	NA	NA	TRBV5-8	TGTGCCAGCAGCTTGGCCGGTCTCCGGGCGTACTATGGCTACACCTTC	CASSLAGLRAYYGYTF
TRBJ1-4	few	NA	TRBV5-6	TGTGCCAGCAGCCCGCTTGGGACGACTAATGAAAAACTGTTTTTT	CASSPLGTTNEKLFF
TRBJ2-3	few	NA	TRBV5-1	TGCGCCAGCAGCTTTGGGGTTCGAGGGGGGAATACGCAGTATTTT	CASSFGVRGGNTQYF
TRBJ2-7	once	TRBD1	TRBV9	TGTGCCAGCAATGGGGACAGGGTTTTTTACGAGCAGTACTTC	CASNGDRVFYEQYF
TRBJ2-7	NA	TRBD1	TRBV5-6	TGTGCCAGCAGCCCCCGGACAGGGTTTCGCGAGCAGTACTTC	CASSPRTGFREQYF
TRBJ1-5	NA	NA	TRBV30	TGTGCCTGGAGTGTTGGCGGGGGTTATAGCAATCAGCCCCAGCATTTT	CAWSVGGGYSNQPQHF
TRBJ2-7	NA	NA	TRBV6-1	TGTGCCAGCAGTCAGTTATCCTACGAGCAGTACTTC	CASSQLSYEQYF
TRBJ2-7	NA	NA	TRBV6-1	TGTGCCAGCAGCTGGGGAGGCCGCTACGAGCAGTACTTC	CASSWGGRYEQYF
TRBJ2-7	NA	TRBD1	TRBV4-3	TGCGCCAGCAGCCGCGGACAGGGGGAGGTCTACGAGCAGTACTTC	CASSRGQGEVYEQYF
TRBJ1-4	NA	TRBD1	TRBV27	TGTGCCAGCAGTTTATCGGCTACCGGGACAGGGCTAGGTGGTGAAAAACTGTTTTTT	CASSLSATGTGLGGEKLFF
TRBJ2-7	NA	NA	TRBV7-3	TGTGCCAGCAGTCCCCCCCCCTGGTACTCCTACGAGCAGTACTTC	CASSPPPWYSYEQYF
TRBJ2-7	NA	NA	TRBV7-8	TGTGCCAGCAGCTCTATACAGGGGAGGTGGGGCGAGCAGTACTTC	CASSSIQGRWGEQYF
TRBJ2-3	once	TRBD2	TRBV7-2	TGTGCCAGCAGCCTGGCTAGCGGAATCACAGATACGCAGTATTTT	CASSLASGITDTQYF
TRBJ1-5	once	TRBD1	TRBV27	TGTGCCAGCAGTCCTCGACAGGGAATTGGCAGCAATCAGCCCCAGCATTTT	CASSPRQGIGSNQPQHF
TRBJ2-5	NA	NA	TRBV6-6	TGTGCCAGCAGTCCCCTGACAGGTCAAGAGACCCAGTACTTC	CASSPLTGQETQYF
TRBJ1-2	NA	NA	TRBV18	TGTGCCAGCTCACCGACACAGGGAGTAATCCCCTTC	CASSPTQGVIPF
TRBJ1-1	NA	NA	TRBV10-2	TGCGCCAGCAGGGGGAGGGGTAACACTGAAGCTTTCTTT	CASRGRGNTEAFF
TRBJ1-1	NA	NA	TRBV7-2	TGTGCCAGCAGCCGACAGCGGAACACTGAAGCTTTCTTT	CASSRQRNTEAFF
TRBJ2-3	NA	NA	TRBV7-2	TGTGCCAGCAGCTTAAAGAGCACAGATACGCAGTATTTT	CASSLKSTDTQYF
TRBJ2-7	NA	NA	TRBV6-5	TGTGCCAGCAGTTACCGGCCCCCTATTTCCTACGAGCAGTACTTC	CASSYRPPISYEQYF
TRBJ2-3	NA	TRBD2	TRBV6-1	TGTGCCAGCAGTGAAGCTAGCGGGATCACAGATACGCAGTATTTT	CASSEASGITDTQYF
TRBJ2-5	NA	TRBD1	TRBV19	TGTGCCAGTGGACAGGGGTGGGTCCCTCAGTACTTC	CASGQGWVPQYF
TRBJ1-2	NA	NA	TRBV11-2	TGTGCCAGCCGACGCTCCCCCCTAGGCAGAAATAACTATGGCTACACCTTC	CASRRSPLGRNNYGYTF
TRBJ2-7	once	TRBD1	TRBV6-5	TGTGCCAGCAGTTACTCCCGGACAGGGAGCGGCGAGCAGTACTTC	CASSYSRTGSGEQYF
TRBJ2-2	NA	NA	TRBV5-4	TGTGCCAGCAGCTTGGCTCTCATTGGGACCGGGGAGCTGTTTTTT	CASSLALIGTGELFF
TRBJ1-2	NA	NA	TRBV28	TGTGCCAGCAGTTCCCCCTATGGCTACACCTTC	CASSSPYGYTF